This T cell receptor beta chain was documented in a study of identical twins' blood T cells. In TCRdb, the 5' RACE reads were re-called with MiXCR into one record per CDR3 protein. The sample lists 300,000 to 400,000 distinct CDR3 sequences, over 25% occurring once. Likely shared infections and vaccines: all three twin pairs were reared together. The CDR3 is made up of 14 amino acids. The V gene lost 3 bases and the J gene lost 8 bases, with 14 bases spanning the gap. CDR1 and CDR2 from the germline V gene are SGDLS and YYNGEE. Of note for this clonotype: The antigen is undetermined.

Study-level findings and limits: Shared CDR3 clonotype counts between two donors mainly tracked the product of their cloneset sizes, twins included. Twins reportedly had markedly more similar V usage than unrelated donors, even among out-of-frame TCRbeta clonotypes.

This receptor was taken from a woman between 18 and 50 years old in good health. The specimen sequenced was PBMCs. The chain employs TRBV9 and TRBJ1-4; the D gene is possibly TRBD1 (6 bases). CDR3 amino acids: CASSATGQGEKLFF. The CDR3 DNA sequence: TGTGCCAGCAGCGCCACAGGGCAGGGCGAAAAACTGTTTTTT.